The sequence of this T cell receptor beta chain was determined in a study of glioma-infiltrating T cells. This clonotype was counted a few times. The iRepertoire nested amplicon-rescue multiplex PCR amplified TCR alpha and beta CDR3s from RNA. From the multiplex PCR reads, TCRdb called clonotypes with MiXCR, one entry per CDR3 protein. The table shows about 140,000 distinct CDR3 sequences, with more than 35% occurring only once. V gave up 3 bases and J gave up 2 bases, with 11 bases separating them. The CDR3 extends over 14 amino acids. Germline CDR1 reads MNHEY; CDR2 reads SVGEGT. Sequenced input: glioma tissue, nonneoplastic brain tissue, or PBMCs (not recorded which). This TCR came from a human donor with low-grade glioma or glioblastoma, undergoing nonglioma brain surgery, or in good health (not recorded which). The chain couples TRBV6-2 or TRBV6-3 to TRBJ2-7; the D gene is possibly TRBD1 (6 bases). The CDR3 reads CASSYGRQAYEQYF. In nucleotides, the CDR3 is TGTGCCAGCAGTTATGGGAGACAGGCCTACGAGCAGTACTTC.